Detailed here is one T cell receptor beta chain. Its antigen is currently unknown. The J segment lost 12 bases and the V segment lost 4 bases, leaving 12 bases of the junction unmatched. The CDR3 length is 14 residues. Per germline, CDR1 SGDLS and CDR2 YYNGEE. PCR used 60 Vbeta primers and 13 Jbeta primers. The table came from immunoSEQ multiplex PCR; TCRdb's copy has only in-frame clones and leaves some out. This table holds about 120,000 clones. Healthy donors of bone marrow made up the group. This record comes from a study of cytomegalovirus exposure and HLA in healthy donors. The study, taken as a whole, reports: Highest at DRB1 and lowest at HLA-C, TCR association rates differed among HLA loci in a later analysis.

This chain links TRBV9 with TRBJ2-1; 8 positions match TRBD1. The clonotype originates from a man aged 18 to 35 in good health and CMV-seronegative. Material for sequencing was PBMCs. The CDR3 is CASSQRNDGTGQFF. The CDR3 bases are TGTGCCAGCAGCCAACGTAACGACGGGACAGGGCAGTTCTTC.